Below, one TCR beta chain is given with its context. No cognate antigen has been identified for it. No clone much larger than this one lies a single base away; base qualities are absent. Different DNA sequences within this sample yield the same CDR3. Using the deep immunoSEQ assay, TCR CDR3 regions were amplified from genomic DNA by multiplex PCR. For each cell subset, the extracted genomic DNA was distributed evenly across all wells of several immunoSEQ 96-well plates, and each plate served as one replicate. For sorted subsets, roughly 200 ng of genomic DNA, equivalent to 30,000 or so T cell genomes, went into each replicate PCR. The purified libraries were quantified using a Qubit 3.0 fluorometer, sized with a Bioanalyzer 2100, and then quantified again using the KAPA Library Quantification kit. Every immunoSEQ 96-well plate was sequenced on a separate single-read 150-cycle Illumina NextSeq 550 flow cell. The authors processed their data as follows. The immunoSEQ output contained only junctional sequences without quality scores, so filtering could not match that applied to full-length reads. Sequences were annotated with PyIR, a Python wrapper for IgBLAST v1.9, and V/J genes and CDR3 were assigned using IMGT germline references. Reads with weak V/J assignments (E-value above 1e-6), missing CDR3, stop codons, out-of-frame junctions, or ambiguous translated residues were removed. V3J clonotypes were defined as sequences sharing the same inferred V gene, J gene, and CDR3 amino acid sequence. Percentage overlap between repertoires was computed as shared unique clonotypes divided by the size of the smaller repertoire. Richness of each repertoire was evaluated using RTK rarefaction, the Chao1 estimator, and Recon v2.1 estimates of unobserved clonotypes. Generation probabilities for all TCRbeta clonotypes obtained by the gDNA method from a handful of donors were computed using OLGA. TCRdb limited this immuneACCESS table to in-frame rearrangements with V and J called. A share of clones is missing; checked studies link under half to unresolved V genes, and the rest is unexplained. From that table come the V and J calls and clone size; the DNA was used to work out D and trimming. Here the sample has about 2.2 million clones; roughly 93% occur a single time. Under 2% of the sample rests with the top ten.

The sample belongs to a study of shared clonotypes between healthy human individuals (dated by TCRdb to the early 2020s). Background on the whole study: The cohort comprised two women and a few men aged 18 to 49 years. Different laboratories and diverse techniques were used to prepare libraries and sequence TCR repertoires, to increase sequencing depth and limit assay-specific biases. For each donor, CD4 naive and CD4 memory were each given three plates, CD8 naive was given two plates, and CD8 memory was given one plate. Leukapheresis yielded between about 0.9 and 9 billion PBMCs per donor. To estimate repertoire size and how much clonotypes are shared between individuals, the study performed deep sequencing of blood TCR repertoires from roughly five healthy adults.

For the CD8 naive samples, CD45RO-negative cells were positively selected for CCR7, yielding a CD45RA+CCR7+ population from which TemRA cells were excluded. Healthy HIV-negative adults with no recently reported acute infections or vaccinations were included as donors. Every donor was a Caucasian adult living in Nashville, Tennessee, USA. After blood collection by leukapheresis, PBMCs were isolated using Ficoll-Histopaque density gradient centrifugation and then cryopreserved in the vapor phase of liquid nitrogen. Analytical flow cytometry was used to check the purity and quantity of each magnetically sorted T cell population. Genomic DNA was isolated from each sorted fraction and quantified by UV absorbance on a Nanodrop 2000c. The research as a whole found: When several donors were compared, the shared fraction of clonotypes was around 4.6% for naive CD4, over 3% for naive CD8, roughly 2.5% for memory CD4, and around 0.37% for memory CD8. Compared with non-shared clonotypes, clonotypes shared by all four sorted-subset donors had higher generation probabilities. Larger estimated clonotype richness was generally found for naive subsets than for memory subsets. The genetic and exposure-history diversity represented was limited by the small number of donors. Rarefaction of sorted-subset datasets indicated incomplete sequencing despite the large sequencing depth. Pairwise subsampling led to the expectation that sequencing depth would affect the degree of clonotype sharing among donors. Sampling was restricted to blood, and TCR repertoires in tissues likely differ from the TCR repertoires found in blood.

The sample consisted of naive CD8+ T cells from PBMCs. Per the publication, the cell subset or site label means: CD45RA+CCR7+. This sequence was found in a man younger than 35 in good health. Some clones in this sample may be carry-over from other donors' samples.

For the CDR3, the sequence is CASRGTEAFF. In nucleotides, the sequence is TGTGCCAGCCGGGGCACTGAAGCTTTCTTT. The chain links TRBV27 with TRBJ1-1; the D gene remains uncertain. The CDR3 spans 10 residues, from the cysteine through the phenylalanine. Only CDR3 DNA is held: 30 bases, read in frame from base 1. V is pared back by 8 bases and J by 4 bases, with 5 bases lying between the germline termini. CDR1 is given as MNHEY and CDR2 as SMNVEV, both from the germline V gene (reference sequence).